This T cell receptor (beta chain) was identified during a study of blood T cell repertoires in COVID-19. Study overall: The United States, Italy and Spain were the sources of the acute and convalescent COVID-19 samples. T cells, B-cell-depleted T cells, or PBMCs supplied cDNA or gDNA.

How the authors handled the data: The assay estimated nucleated cells by amplifying reference gene primers. Generated by immunoSEQ multiplex PCR, the TCRdb table keeps only in-frame clones and is missing some. V, J and clone size were drawn from that table, and D and trimming were deduced from the DNA. The repertoire holds a few hundred thousand clones, with roughly 88% as singletons. Seattle participants joined during active infection and were tracked over time. This CDR3 has 13 amino acids. The junction had 9 bases not matched to a gene; V was cut back by 5 bases and J by 8 bases. The germline V gene has CDR1 GTSNPN and CDR2 SVGIG (reference sequence).

The sample was peripheral blood. The TCR originated in a woman aged 25 to 39 with COVID-19, enrolled during active disease. The rearrangement joins TRBV30 to TRBJ2-3; 8 bases agree with TRBD1. As DNA, the CDR3 is TGTGCCTGGGAAACAGGGGGTCTTGGTACGCAGTATTTT. Amino acid sequence: CAWETGGLGTQYF.